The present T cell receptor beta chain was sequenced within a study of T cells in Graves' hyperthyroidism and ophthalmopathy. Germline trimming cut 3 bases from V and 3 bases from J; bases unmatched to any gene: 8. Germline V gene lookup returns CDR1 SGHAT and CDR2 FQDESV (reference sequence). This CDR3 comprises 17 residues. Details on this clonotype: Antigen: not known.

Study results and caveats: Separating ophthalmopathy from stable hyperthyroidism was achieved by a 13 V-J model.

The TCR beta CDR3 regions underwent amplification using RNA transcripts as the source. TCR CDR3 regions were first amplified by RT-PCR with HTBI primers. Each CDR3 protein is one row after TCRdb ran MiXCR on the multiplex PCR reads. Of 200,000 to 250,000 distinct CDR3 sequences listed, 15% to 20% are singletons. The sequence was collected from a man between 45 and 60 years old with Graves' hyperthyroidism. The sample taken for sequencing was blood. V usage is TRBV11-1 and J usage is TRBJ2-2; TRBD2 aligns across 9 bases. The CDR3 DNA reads TGTGCCAGCAGCTTGGTGCGGTCTAGCGGGGACACCGGGGAGCTGTTTTTT. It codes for CASSLVRSSGDTGELFF.